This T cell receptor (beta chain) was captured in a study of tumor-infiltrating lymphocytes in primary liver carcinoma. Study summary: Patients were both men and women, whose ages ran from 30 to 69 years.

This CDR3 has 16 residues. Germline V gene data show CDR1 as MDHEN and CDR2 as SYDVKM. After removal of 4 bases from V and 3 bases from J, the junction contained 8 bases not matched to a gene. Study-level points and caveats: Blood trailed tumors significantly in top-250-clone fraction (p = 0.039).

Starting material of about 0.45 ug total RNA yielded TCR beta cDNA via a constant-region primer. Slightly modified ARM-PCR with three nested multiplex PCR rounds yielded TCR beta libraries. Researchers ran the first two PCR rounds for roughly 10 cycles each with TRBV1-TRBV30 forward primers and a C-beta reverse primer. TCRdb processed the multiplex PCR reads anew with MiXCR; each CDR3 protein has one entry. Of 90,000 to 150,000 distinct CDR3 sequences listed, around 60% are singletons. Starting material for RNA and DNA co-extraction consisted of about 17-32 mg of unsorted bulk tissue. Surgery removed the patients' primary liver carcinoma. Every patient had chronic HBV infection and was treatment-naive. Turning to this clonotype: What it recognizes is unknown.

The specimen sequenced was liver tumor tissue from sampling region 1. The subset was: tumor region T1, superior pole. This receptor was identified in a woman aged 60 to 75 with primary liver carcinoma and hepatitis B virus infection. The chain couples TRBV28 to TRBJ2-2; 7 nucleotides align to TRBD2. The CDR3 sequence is CASSSPSGQHTGELFF. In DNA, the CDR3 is TGTGCCAGCAGTTCCCCTAGCGGCCAACACACCGGGGAGCTGTTTTTT.